This T cell receptor beta chain stems from a study of shared clonotypes between healthy human individuals. Unsorted PBMC samples were amplified in replicate PCRs containing roughly 300 ng DNA, tens of thousands of T cell genomes. Measured with immunoSEQ multiplex PCR; TCRdb has only the in-frame clones, and not every one. This sample has 450,000 or so clones; approximately 77% occur once, and the top ten carry about 11%. The J segment lost 6 bases and the V segment lost 2 bases, leaving 6 bases of the junction unmatched. The germline gives CDR1 MNHNS, CDR2 SASEGT. The CDR3 contains 15 residues. The source is a woman aged 40 to 50 in good health. Some clones in this sample may be carry-over from other donors' samples. The material sequenced was PBMCs. The chain recombines TRBV6-1 with TRBJ1-4, with TRBD1 matching 7 bases. The CDR3 region is CASSETAGGYEKLFF. CDR3 sequence (DNA): TGTGCCAGCAGTGAAACGGCAGGGGGGTATGAAAAACTGTTTTTT.